This TCR beta chain came from a study of T cell responses to AZD1222 COVID-19 vaccine. Whole-study findings and limits: Increases in Spike-specific TCR breadth and depth were seen after two AZD1222 doses.

The germline V gene has CDR1 KGHSH and CDR2 LQKENI. This CDR3 contains 13 residues. V was clipped by 3 bases and J by 7 bases, with 12 bases between them. The assay was immunoSEQ multiplex PCR, and TCRdb's table has in-frame clones only and misses some. Here the sample spans 120,000 or so clones, over 75% being singletons. A word on this clone: Its antigen is unidentified.

The input for sequencing was peripheral blood, taken on day 0 of AZD1222 vaccination. The chain recombines TRBV18 with TRBJ2-5, with D unresolved. The receptor was derived from an adult in good health. CDR3 DNA sequence: TGTGCCAGCTCACCGATCCTGACGGGGACCCAGTACTTC. Amino acids: CASSPILTGTQYF. Full variable domain (outside the CDR3, taken from reference TRBV18 and TRBJ2-5): NAGVMQNPRHLVRRRGQEARLRCSPMKGHSHVYWYRQLPEEGLKFMVYLQKENIIDESGMPKERFSAEFPKEGPSILRIQQVVRGDSAAYFCASSPILTGTQYFGPGTRLLVL.